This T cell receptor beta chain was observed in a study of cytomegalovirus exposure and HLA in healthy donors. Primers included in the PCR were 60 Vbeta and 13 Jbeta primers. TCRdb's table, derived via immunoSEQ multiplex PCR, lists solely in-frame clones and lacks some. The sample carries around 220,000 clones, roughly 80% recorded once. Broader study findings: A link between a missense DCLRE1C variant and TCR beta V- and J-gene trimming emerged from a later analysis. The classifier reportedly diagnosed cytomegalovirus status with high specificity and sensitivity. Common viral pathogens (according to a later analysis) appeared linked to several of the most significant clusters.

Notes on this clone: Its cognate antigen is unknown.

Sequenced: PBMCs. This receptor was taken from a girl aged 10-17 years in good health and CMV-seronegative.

The CDR3 spells CASSQVLAGETDTQYF. In DNA form, the CDR3 reads TGCGCCAGCAGCCAAGTCCTAGCGGGGGAGACAGATACGCAGTATTTT. The chain uses TRBV4-3 and TRBJ2-3; TRBD2 matches 10 bases. The junction had 4 bases not matched to a gene; V was cut back by 1 base and J by 3 bases. The CDR3 runs 16 residues. CDR1 and CDR2 from the germline V gene are LGHNA and YSLEER.